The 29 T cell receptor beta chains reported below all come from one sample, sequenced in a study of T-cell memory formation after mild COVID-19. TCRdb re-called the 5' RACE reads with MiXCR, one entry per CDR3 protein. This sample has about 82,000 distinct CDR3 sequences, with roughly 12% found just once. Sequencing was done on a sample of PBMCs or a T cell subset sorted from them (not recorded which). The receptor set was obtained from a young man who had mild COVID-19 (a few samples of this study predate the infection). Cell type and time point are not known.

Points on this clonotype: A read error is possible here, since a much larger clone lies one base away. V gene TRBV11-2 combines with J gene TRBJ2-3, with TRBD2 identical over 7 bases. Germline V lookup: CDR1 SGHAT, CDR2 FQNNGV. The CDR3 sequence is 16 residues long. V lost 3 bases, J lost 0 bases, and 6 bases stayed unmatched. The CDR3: CASSFYGGISTDTQYF. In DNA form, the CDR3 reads TGTGCCAGCAGCTTTTACGGGGGGATTAGCACAGATACGCAGTATTTT.

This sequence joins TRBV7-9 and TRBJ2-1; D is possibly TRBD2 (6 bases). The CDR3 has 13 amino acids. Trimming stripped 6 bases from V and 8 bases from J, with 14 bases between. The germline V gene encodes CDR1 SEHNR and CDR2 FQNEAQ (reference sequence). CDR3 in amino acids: CASSWEEGHEQFF. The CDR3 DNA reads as TGTGCCAGCAGTTGGGAGGAGGGCCATGAGCAGTTCTTC. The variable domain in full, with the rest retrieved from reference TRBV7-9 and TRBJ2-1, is DTGVSQNPRHKITKRGQNVTFRCDPISEHNRLYWYRQTLGQGPEFLTYFQNEAQLEKSRLLSDRFSAERPKGSFSTLEIQRTEQGDSAMYLCASSWEEGHEQFFGPGTRLTVL.

The CDR3 DNA reads TGTGCCAGCAGCCCATCCCCGGGACAGCGGGGGGTTATTCAGTACTTC. Translated, it gives CASSPSPGQRGVIQYF. The chain couples TRBV7-6 to TRBJ2-4, with 9 positions matching TRBD2. The CDR3 runs 16 residues. The V and J ends lost 5 bases and 10 bases, in that order; junction bases with no gene match: 15. The germline V gene encodes CDR1 SGHVS and CDR2 FNYEAQ.

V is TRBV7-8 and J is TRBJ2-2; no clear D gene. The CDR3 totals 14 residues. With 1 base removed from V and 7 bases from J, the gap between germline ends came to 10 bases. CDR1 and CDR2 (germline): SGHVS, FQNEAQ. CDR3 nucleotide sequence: TGTGCCAGCAGCTTAGTCCGGACGGGCGGGGAGCTGTTTTTT. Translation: CASSLVRTGGELFF.

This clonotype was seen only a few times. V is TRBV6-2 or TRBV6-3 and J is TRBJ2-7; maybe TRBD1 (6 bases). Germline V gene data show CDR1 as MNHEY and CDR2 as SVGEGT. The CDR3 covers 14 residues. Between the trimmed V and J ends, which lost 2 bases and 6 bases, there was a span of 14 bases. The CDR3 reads CASSYGRGTIEQYF. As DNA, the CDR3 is TGTGCCAGCAGTTACGGCAGGGGCACCATCGAGCAGTACTTC.

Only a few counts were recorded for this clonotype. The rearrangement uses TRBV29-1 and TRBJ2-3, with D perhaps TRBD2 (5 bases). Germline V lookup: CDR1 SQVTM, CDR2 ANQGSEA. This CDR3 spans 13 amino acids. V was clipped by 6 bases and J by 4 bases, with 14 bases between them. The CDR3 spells CSVGPGRSDTQYF. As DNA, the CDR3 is TGCAGCGTCGGACCGGGAAGGTCAGATACGCAGTATTTT.

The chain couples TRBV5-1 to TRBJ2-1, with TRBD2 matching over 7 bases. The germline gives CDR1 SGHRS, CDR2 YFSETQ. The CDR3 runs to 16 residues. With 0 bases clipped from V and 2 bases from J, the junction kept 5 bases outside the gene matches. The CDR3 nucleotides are TGCGCCAGCAGCTTGGAGCGGGGAGTGACCTACAATGAGCAGTTCTTC. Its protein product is CASSLERGVTYNEQFF. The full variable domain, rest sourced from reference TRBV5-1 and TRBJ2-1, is KAGVTQTPRYLIKTRGQQVTLSCSPISGHRSVSWYQQTPGQGLQFLFEYFSETQRNKGNFPGRFSGRQFSNSRSEMNVSTLELGDSALYLCASSLERGVTYNEQFFGPGTRLTVL.

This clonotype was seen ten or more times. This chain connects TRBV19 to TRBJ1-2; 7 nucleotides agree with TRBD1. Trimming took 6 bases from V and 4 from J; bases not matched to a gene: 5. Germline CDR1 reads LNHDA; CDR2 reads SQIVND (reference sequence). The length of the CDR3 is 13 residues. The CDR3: CASRPGQSYGYTF. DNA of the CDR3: TGTGCCAGTAGACCGGGACAGAGCTATGGCTACACCTTC.

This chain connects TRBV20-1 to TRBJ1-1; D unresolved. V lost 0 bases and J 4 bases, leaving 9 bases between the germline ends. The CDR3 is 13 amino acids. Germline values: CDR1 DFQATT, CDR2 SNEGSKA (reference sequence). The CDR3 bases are TGCAGTGCTAGAGACCTCCGGGGCACTGAAGCTTTCTTT. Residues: CSARDLRGTEAFF.

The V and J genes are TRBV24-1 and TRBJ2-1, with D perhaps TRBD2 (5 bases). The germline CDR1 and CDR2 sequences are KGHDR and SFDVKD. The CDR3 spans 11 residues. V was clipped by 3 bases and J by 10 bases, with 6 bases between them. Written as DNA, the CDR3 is TGTGCCACCAGTGATCGCGGGGAGCAGTTCTTC. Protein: CATSDRGEQFF.

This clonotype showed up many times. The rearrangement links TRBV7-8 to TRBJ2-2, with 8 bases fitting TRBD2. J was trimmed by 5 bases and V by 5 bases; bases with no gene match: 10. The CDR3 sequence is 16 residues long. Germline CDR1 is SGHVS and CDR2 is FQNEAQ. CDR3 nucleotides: TGTGCCAGCAGCCCCCGTGGGGCGGGGGGTACCGGGGAGCTGTTTTTT. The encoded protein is CASSPRGAGGTGELFF.

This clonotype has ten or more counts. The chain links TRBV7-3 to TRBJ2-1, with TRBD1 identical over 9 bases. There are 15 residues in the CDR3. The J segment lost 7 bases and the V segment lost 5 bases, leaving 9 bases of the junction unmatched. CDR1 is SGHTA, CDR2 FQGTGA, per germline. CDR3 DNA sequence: TGTGCCAGCAGCGACGTGCCGGGACAGGGTAATGAGCAGTTCTTC. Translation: CASSDVPGQGNEQFF. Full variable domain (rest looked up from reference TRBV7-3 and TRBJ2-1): GAGVSQTPSNKVTEKGKYVELRCDPISGHTALYWYRQSLGQGPEFLIYFQGTGAADDSGLPNDRFFAVRPEGSVSTLKIQRTERGDSAVYLCASSDVPGQGNEQFFGPGTRLTVL.

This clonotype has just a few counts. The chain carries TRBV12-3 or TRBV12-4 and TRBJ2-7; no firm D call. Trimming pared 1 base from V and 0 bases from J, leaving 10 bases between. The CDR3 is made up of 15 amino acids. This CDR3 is CASSLDGSSSYEQYF. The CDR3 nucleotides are TGTGCCAGCAGTTTAGATGGCTCCAGCTCCTACGAGCAGTACTTC.

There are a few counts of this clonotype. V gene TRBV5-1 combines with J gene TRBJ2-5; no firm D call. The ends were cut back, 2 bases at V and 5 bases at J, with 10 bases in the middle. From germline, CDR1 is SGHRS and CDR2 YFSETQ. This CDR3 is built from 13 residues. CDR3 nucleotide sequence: TGCGCCAGCAGCTTTGACCCTCGGGAGACCCAGTACTTC. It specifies CASSFDPRETQYF.

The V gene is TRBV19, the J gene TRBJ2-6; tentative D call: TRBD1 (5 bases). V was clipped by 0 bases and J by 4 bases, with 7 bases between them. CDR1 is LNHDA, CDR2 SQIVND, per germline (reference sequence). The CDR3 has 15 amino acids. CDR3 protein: CASSIDAGGANVLTF. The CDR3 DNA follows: TGTGCCAGTAGTATAGATGCAGGGGGGGCCAACGTCCTGACTTTC.

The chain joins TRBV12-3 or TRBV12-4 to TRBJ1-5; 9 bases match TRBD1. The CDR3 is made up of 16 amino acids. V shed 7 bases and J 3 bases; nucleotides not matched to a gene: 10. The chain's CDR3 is CASILTGGRDNQPQHF. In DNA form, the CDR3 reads TGTGCCAGCATTTTGACAGGGGGTAGGGACAATCAGCCCCAGCATTTT.

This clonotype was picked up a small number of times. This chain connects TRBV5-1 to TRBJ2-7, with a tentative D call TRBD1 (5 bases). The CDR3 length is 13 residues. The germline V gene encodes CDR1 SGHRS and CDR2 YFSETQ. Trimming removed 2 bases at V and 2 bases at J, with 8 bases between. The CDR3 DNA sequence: TGCGCCAGCAGCTTTACAGGTCCCTACGAGCAGTACTTC. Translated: CASSFTGPYEQYF.

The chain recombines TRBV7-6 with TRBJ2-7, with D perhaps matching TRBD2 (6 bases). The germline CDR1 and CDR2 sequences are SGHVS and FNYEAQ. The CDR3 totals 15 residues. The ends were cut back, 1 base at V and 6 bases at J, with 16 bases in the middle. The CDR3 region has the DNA TGTGCCAGCAGCTTAGGGCTCGGAGGGTCCGGCGAGCAGTACTTC. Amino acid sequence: CASSLGLGGSGEQYF.

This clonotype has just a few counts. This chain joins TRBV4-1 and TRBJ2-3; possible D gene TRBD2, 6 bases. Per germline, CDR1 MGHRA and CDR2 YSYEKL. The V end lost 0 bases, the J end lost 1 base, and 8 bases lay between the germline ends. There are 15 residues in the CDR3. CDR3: CASSQEWGGTDTQYF. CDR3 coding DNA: TGCGCCAGCAGCCAAGAGTGGGGGGGCACAGATACGCAGTATTTT.

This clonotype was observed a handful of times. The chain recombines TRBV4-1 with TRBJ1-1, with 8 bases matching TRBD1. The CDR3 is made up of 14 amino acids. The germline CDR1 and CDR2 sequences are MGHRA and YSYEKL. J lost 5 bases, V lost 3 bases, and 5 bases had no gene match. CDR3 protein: CASSQDREVTEAFF. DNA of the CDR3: TGCGCCAGCAGCCAGGACAGGGAGGTTACTGAAGCTTTCTTT.

The CDR3 nucleotides read TGTGCCAGCAGCTTTGGGACGGCGAGCTCCTACGAGCAGTACTTC. Translating it yields CASSFGTASSYEQYF. The rearrangement links TRBV11-2 to TRBJ2-7; either TRBD1 or TRBD2 may supply D (5 bases each). Germline assignment: CDR1 SGHAT and CDR2 FQNNGV. The CDR3 totals 15 residues. Trimming left V 3 bases short and J 0 bases short, with 12 bases between.

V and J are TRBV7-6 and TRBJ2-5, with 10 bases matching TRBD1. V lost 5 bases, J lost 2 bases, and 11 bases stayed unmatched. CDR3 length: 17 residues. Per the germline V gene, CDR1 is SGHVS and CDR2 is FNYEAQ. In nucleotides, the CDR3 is TGTGCCAGCAGCCTGCAACCCGGGACAGGGGTACAAGAGACCCAGTACTTC. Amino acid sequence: CASSLQPGTGVQETQYF.

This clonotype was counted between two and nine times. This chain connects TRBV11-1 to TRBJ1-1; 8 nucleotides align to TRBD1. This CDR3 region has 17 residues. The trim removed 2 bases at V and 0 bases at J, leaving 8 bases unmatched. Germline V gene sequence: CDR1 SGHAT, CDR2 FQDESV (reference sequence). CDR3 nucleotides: TGTGCCAGCAGCTTACACAGGGGGAGTTCGATGAACACTGAAGCTTTCTTT. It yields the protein CASSLHRGSSMNTEAFF.

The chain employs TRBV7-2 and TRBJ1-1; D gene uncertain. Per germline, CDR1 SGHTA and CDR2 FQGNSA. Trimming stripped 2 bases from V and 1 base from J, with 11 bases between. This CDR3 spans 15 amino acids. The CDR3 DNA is TGTGCCAGCAGCTTATCGGTTCCGGGGAACACTGAAGCTTTCTTT. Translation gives CASSLSVPGNTEAFF.

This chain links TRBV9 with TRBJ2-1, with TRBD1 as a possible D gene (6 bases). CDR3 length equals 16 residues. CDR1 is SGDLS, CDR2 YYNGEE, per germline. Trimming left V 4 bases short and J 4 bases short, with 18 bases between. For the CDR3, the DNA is TGTGCCAGCAGCCACGCCCGGGACACTCCTTACAATGAGCAGTTCTTC. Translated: CASSHARDTPYNEQFF.

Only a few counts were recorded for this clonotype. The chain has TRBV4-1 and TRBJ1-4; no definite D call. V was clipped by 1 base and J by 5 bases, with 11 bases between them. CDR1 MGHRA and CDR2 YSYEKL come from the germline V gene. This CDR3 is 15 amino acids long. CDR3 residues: CASSQVPGNNEKLFF. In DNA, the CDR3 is TGCGCCAGCAGCCAAGTCCCGGGCAACAATGAAAAACTGTTTTTT.

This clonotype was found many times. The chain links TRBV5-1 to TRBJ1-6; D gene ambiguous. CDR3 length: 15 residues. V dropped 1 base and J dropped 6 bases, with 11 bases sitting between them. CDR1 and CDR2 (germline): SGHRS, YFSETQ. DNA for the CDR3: TGCGCCAGCAGCTTGTTGCGTGGGAGTAATTCACCCCTCCACTTT. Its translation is CASSLLRGSNSPLHF.

CDR3 DNA sequence: TGCGCCAGCAGTGAGTTGGGGGTTACTGGCAATGAGCAGTTCTTC. Translating it yields CASSELGVTGNEQFF. The gene calls are TRBV10-2 and TRBJ2-1; either TRBD1 or TRBD2 may supply D (5 bases each). V was pared by 1 base and J by 6 bases, with 13 bases between. Germline loops: CDR1 WSHSY, CDR2 SAAADI. The length of the CDR3 is 15 residues.

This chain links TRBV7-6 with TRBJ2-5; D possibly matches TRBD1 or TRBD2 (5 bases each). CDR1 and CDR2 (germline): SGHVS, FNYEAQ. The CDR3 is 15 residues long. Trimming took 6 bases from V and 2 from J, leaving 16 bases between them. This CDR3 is CASRPPGQGQETQYF. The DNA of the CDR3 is TGTGCCAGCAGACCTCCGGGGCAGGGACAAGAGACCCAGTACTTC.